The T cell receptor beta chain under discussion was sequenced for a study of CD8 T cells in ankylosing spondylitis. 5'-RACE, quantitative and with molecular barcodes, yielded the TCR beta libraries. TCRdb reprocessed the 5' RACE reads with MiXCR, giving one entry per CDR3 protein. The sample contains 400,000 to 450,000 distinct CDR3 sequences, roughly 18% of which appear only once. This clonotype has more than one count but fewer than ten. Its antigen is undetermined. Study-wide results and limits: About 8 highly homologous variants made up a TCR beta motif, and this motif appeared characteristic of ankylosing spondylitis blood. The disease-linked clones had a CD8+ phenotype and low blood frequencies. Earlier literature documents some of the motif variants in reactive arthritis synovial fluid and blood. Clones linked to disease were reported to show significant enrichment in matched ankylosing spondylitis synovial fluid.

The specimen sequenced was blood, either unsorted or a sorted T cell fraction (not recorded which). The sequence came from a male donor with ankylosing spondylitis.

The CDR3 here is CASSIRTGNEKLFF. CDR3 in DNA: TGTGCCAGCAGCATTCGGACGGGGAATGAAAAACTGTTTTTT. This chain uses TRBV7-9 with TRBJ1-4; no definite D call. The CDR3 runs to 14 residues. V was trimmed by 5 bases and J by 5 bases, leaving 12 bases between them. Germline CDR1 is SEHNR and CDR2 is FQNEAQ (reference sequence).